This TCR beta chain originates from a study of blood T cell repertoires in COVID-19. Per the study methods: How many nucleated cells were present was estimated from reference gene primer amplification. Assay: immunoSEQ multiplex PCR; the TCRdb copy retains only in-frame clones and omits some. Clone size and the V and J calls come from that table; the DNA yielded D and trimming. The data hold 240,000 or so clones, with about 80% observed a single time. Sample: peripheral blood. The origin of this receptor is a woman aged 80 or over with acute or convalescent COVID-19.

Here the CDR3 reads CASSLGPRGQETQYF. Here the CDR3 DNA reads TGTGCCAGCAGCTTAGGTCCGAGGGGGCAAGAGACCCAGTACTTC. This chain uses TRBV7-7 with TRBJ2-5, with a weak D call TRBD1 (6 bases). Trimming removed 1 base from V and 2 bases from J, with 11 bases in between. This CDR3 has 15 residues. Germline V gene lookup returns CDR1 SSHAT and CDR2 FNYEAQ (reference sequence).